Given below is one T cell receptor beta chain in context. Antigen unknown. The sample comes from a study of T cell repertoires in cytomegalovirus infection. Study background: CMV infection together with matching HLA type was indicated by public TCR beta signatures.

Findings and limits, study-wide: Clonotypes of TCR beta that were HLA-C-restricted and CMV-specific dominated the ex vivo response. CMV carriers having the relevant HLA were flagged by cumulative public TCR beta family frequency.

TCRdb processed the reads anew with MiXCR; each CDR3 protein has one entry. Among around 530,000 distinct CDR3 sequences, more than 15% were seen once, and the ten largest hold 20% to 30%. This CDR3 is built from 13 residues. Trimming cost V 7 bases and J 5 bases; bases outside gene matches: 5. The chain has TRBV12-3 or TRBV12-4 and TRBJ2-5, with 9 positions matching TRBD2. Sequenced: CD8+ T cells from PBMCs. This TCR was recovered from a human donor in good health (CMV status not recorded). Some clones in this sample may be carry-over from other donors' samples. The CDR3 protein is CASTDGLAETQYF. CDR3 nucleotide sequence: TGTGCCAGCACCGACGGACTAGCGGAGACCCAGTACTTC.